The rows below give T cell receptor beta chains drawn from one sample of a study of glioma-infiltrating T cells. TCRdb independently ran MiXCR on the multiplex PCR reads; one entry per CDR3 protein. The table shows 100,000 to 150,000 distinct CDR3 sequences, with approximately 24% occurring only once. Sequenced sample: glioma tissue, nonneoplastic brain tissue, or PBMCs (not recorded which). These receptors all stem from a human donor with low-grade glioma or glioblastoma, undergoing nonglioma brain surgery, or in good health (not recorded which). CDR3s include the opening cysteine and the closing phenylalanine or tryptophan. The D gene is left open where the match is weak. Clone size, where shown, is once, few, many, or a class for clones that have expanded.

few	TRBV14	-	TRBJ1-2	TGTGCCAGCAGCCCTCTGCAGATCTATGGCTACACCTTC	CASSPLQIYGYTF
-	TRBV30	-	TRBJ1-5	TGTGCCTGGAGTACTCCGAGACGGACTACCAATCAGCCCCAGCATTTT	CAWSTPRRTTNQPQHF
many	TRBV15	TRBD1	TRBJ1-5	TGTGCCACCAGCCCTACCCGGGACAGGGTTTATCAGCCCCAGCATTTT	CATSPTRDRVYQPQHF
many	TRBV6-1	-	TRBJ1-6	TGTGCCAGCTTCAACAGGGCCAATTCACCCCTCCACTTT	CASFNRANSPLHF
many	TRBV7-2	-	TRBJ1-5	TGTGCCAGCAGCCCCAACAACGTCAATCAGCCCCAGCATTTT	CASSPNNVNQPQHF
few	TRBV7-9	-	TRBJ1-2	TGTGCCAGCAGCTTAGCGCGGCAGGATGGCTACACCTTC	CASSLARQDGYTF
many	TRBV27	TRBD1	TRBJ1-6	TGTGCCAGCCGCCGGGACAGACGTAATTCACCCCTCCACTTT	CASRRDRRNSPLHF
few	TRBV20-1	-	TRBJ1-6	TGCAGTGCTAGGGTCGCTGGGGCCCGTGGGGATTCACCCCTCCACTTT	CSARVAGARGDSPLHF
few	TRBV6-4	-	TRBJ1-1	TGTGCCAGCAGTCCCTCGACAGTTAACACTGAAGCTTTCTTT	CASSPSTVNTEAFF
-	TRBV18	-	TRBJ2-1	TGTGCCAGCTCACCCGTTCACAATGAGCAGTTCTTC	CASSPVHNEQFF
few	TRBV25-1	TRBD1	TRBJ1-6	TGTGCCAGCAGTCGGACAGGGGACTCACCCCTCCACTTT	CASSRTGDSPLHF